These 2 T cell receptor beta chains were sequenced from one sample in a study of T cell changes during pregnancy in multiple sclerosis. The protocol was immunoSEQ multiplex PCR, while the TCRdb copy is restricted to in-frame clones and leaves out a portion. The sample includes about 52,000 clones, around nine tenths of them seen just once. Sequences were derived from CD4+ T cells from peripheral blood mononuclear cells, sampled before pregnancy. The source of these receptors is a female donor with multiple sclerosis, enrolled in a pregnancy study.

This clone appeared a single time. The chain carries TRBV5-6 and TRBJ2-5; 15 bases line up with TRBD2. The V and J ends lost 3 bases and 5 bases, in that order; junction bases with no gene match: 8. The CDR3 totals 17 residues. CDR1 and CDR2 (germline): SGHDT, YYEEEE. The CDR3 nucleotides read TGTGCCAGCAGCTCTCAGACCGGGACTAGCGGGAGGGAGACCCAGTACTTC. As protein: CASSSQTGTSGRETQYF.

The table lists this clone with a count of one. The chain recombines TRBV6-5 with TRBJ2-7; 12 bases agree with TRBD2. J was trimmed by 6 bases and V by 5 bases; bases with no gene match: 5. Germline CDR1 and CDR2: MNHEY and SVGAGI. The CDR3 totals 14 residues. CDR3: CASSKLAGGAEQYF. In nucleotides, the CDR3 is TGTGCCAGCAGTAAGCTAGCGGGAGGGGCCGAGCAGTACTTC.